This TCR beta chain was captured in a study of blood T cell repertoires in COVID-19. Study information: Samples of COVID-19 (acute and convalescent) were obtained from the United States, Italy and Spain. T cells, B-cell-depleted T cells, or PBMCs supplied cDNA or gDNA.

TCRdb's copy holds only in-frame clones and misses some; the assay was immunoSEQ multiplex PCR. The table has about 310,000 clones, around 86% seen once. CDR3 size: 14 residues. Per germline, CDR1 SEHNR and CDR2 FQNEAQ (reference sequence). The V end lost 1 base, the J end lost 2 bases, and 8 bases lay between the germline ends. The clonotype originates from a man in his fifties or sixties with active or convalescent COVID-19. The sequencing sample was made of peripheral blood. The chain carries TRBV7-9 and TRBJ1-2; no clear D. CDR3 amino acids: CASSLEEGNYGYTF. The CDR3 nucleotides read TGTGCCAGCAGCTTAGAGGAGGGCAACTATGGCTACACCTTC. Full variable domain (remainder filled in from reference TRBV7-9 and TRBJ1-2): DTGVSQNPRHKITKRGQNVTFRCDPISEHNRLYWYRQTLGQGPEFLTYFQNEAQLEKSRLLSDRFSAERPKGSFSTLEIQRTEQGDSAMYLCASSLEEGNYGYTFGSGTRLTVV.